In its sample, the clone carrying this TCR beta chain was seen many times. TCRdb itself ran the 5' RACE reads through MiXCR, one entry per CDR3 protein. The sample lists over 95,000 distinct CDR3 sequences; 15% to 20% were seen once. V lost 0 bases and J 4 bases, leaving 8 bases between the germline ends. CDR3 length: 14 residues. CDR1 and CDR2 (germline): SGHVS, FQNEAQ. The sample comes from a study of early T cells in non-severe SARS-CoV-2 infection. The specimen sequenced was whole blood. The V and J genes are TRBV7-8 and TRBJ2-3; no reliable D call. This clonotype was obtained from an adult who was a healthcare worker with PCR-confirmed SARS-CoV-2 infection or an uninfected control (not recorded which). The CDR3 sequence: CASSLAGSSDTQYF. The CDR3 bases are TGTGCCAGCAGCTTAGCGGGGTCATCAGATACGCAGTATTTT.